This entry describes one T cell receptor beta chain. Its antigen remains unidentified. The data were taken from a study of radiotherapy plus CTLA-4 blockade in lung cancer. Overall study findings and caveats: Blood TCR clones of tumor origin expanded after radiotherapy plus ipilimumab.

Using immunoSEQ multiplex PCR, the repertoire was profiled, and TCRdb retains in-frame clones only, with some absent. The data contain fewer than 140,000 clones, over 65% of them seen just once; the ten biggest clones take up 2.4%. This sequence was found in a human donor with non-small cell lung cancer that progressed on radiotherapy plus ipilimumab. Some clones in this sample may be carry-over from other donors' samples. This specimen was peripheral blood, taken from a patient treated with radiotherapy plus ipilimumab.

The CDR3: CASSTSGGLYQETQYF. For the CDR3, the DNA is TGCGCCAGCAGCACTAGCGGGGGGTTGTACCAAGAGACCCAGTACTTC. The chain links TRBV5-1 to TRBJ2-5; 12 nucleotides match TRBD2. Losses at the gene ends were 4 bases for V and 0 bases for J; bases not matched to a gene: 4. Germline assignment: CDR1 SGHRS and CDR2 YFSETQ. The CDR3 runs 16 residues.